The sequence of this T cell receptor (beta chain) was determined in a study of T-cell memory formation after mild COVID-19. Study context: Across donors, TCR clusters were largely donor specific.

5'RACE with constant-segment primers yielded barcoded, UMI-tagged TCR alpha and TCR beta cDNA libraries. TCRdb passed the 5' RACE reads through MiXCR, listing each CDR3 protein once. The profile shows 170,000 or so distinct CDR3 sequences, 31% of them singletons. The germline gives CDR1 LGHNA, CDR2 YNFKEQ. Trimming stripped 1 base from V and 3 bases from J, with 8 bases between. The CDR3 totals 14 residues. V gene TRBV4-2 combines with J gene TRBJ2-3, with D unresolved. Sequencing used PBMCs or a T cell subset sorted from them (not recorded which). This clonotype was sampled from an adult woman who had mild COVID-19 (a few samples of this study predate the infection). Cell type and time point are not known. CDR3 in DNA: TGTGCCAGCAGCCAAGGAGTAGGGACAGATACGCAGTATTTT. It translates to CASSQGVGTDTQYF.